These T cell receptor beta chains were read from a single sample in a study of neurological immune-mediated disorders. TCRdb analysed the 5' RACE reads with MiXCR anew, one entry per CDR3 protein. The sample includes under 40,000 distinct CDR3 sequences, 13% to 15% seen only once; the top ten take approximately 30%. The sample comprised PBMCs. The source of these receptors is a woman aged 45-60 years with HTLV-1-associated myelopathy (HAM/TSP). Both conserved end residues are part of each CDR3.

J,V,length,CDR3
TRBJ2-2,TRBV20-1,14,CSARDRRNTGELFF
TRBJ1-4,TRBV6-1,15,CASTTTAATNEKLFF
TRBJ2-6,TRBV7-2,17,CASSPPGLSSGANVLTF
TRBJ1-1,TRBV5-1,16,CASSLGQGATDTEAFF
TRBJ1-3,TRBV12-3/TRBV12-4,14,CASRRESSGNTIYF
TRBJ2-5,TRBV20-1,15,CSARDPGTASKTQYF
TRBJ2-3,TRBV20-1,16,CSARDTGRPSTDTQYF
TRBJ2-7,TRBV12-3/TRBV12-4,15,CASSLGGHPVYEQYF
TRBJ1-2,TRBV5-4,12,CASSPETYGHTF
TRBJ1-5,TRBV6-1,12,CASTILGEPQHF
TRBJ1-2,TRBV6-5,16,CASSVISTGFGGGYTF
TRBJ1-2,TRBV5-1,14,CASSFFTGRDGYTF
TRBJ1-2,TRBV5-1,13,CASSSRDRSGYTF
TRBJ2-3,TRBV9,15,CASSPGLAPTETQYF
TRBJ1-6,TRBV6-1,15,CASISTGRYNSPLHF
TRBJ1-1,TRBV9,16,CASSVAGKGRDTEAFF
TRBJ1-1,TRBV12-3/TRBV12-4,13,CASRLTGGTEAFF
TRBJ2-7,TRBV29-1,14,CSVEDTGGTKGQYF
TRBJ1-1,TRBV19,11,CAARENTEAFF
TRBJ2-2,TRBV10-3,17,CAISDGGGRGMSGELFF
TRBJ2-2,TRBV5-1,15,CASSFSAKNIGALFF
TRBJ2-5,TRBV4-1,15,CASSQGRGYQETQYF
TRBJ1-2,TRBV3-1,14,CASSPGQVVYGYTF
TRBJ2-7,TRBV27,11,CASGRPYEQYF
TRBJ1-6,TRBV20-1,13,CSARGQNNSPLHF
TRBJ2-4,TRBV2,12,CAGGTGLNIQYF
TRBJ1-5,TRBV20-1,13,CSARVGRDQPQHF
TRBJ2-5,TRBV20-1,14,CSAPQSGLQETQYF
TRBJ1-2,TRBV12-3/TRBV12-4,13,CASSLQGVNGYTF
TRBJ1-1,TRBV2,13,CASSSTTNTEAFF
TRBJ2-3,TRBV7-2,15,CASSPDAGGPDTQYF
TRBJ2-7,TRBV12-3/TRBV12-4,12,CASSPGLDEQYF
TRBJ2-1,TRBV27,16,CASSLASQRRDAEQFF
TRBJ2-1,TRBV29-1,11,CSVEARNEQFF
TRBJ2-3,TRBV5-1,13,CASSLSRGDTQYF
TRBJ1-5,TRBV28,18,CASSFAPPAKYSNQPQHF
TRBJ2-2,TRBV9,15,CASSSRQIPTGELFF
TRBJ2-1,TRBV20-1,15,CSASSSASSYNEQFF
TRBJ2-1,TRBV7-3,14,CASSLGTNSGEQFF
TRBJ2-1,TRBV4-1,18,CASSQVDLVVFKENEQFF
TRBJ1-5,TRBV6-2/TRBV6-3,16,CASSYRARYSNQPQHF
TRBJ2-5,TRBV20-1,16,CSARGTSGGAVKTQYF
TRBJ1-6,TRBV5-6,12,CASSLLVGPLHF
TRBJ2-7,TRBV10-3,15,CAIRDTGTGSDEQYF
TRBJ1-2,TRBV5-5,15,CASSSAMGGGYGYTF
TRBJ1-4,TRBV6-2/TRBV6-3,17,CASSYSLRVTTNEKLFF
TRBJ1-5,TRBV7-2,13,CASSLDRYQPQHF
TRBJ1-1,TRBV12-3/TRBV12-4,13,CASSLAGDTEAFF
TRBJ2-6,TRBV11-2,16,CASSLNFGGSANVLTF
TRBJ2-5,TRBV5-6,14,CASSLGRRSETQYF
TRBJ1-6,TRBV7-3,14,CASSVGEFNSPLHF
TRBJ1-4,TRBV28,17,CASSSVLNRGLGEKLFF
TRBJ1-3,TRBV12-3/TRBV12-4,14,CASSLGTDGNTIYF
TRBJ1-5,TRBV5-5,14,CASSLAGGFQPQHF
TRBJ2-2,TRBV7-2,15,CASSLSTTNTGELFF